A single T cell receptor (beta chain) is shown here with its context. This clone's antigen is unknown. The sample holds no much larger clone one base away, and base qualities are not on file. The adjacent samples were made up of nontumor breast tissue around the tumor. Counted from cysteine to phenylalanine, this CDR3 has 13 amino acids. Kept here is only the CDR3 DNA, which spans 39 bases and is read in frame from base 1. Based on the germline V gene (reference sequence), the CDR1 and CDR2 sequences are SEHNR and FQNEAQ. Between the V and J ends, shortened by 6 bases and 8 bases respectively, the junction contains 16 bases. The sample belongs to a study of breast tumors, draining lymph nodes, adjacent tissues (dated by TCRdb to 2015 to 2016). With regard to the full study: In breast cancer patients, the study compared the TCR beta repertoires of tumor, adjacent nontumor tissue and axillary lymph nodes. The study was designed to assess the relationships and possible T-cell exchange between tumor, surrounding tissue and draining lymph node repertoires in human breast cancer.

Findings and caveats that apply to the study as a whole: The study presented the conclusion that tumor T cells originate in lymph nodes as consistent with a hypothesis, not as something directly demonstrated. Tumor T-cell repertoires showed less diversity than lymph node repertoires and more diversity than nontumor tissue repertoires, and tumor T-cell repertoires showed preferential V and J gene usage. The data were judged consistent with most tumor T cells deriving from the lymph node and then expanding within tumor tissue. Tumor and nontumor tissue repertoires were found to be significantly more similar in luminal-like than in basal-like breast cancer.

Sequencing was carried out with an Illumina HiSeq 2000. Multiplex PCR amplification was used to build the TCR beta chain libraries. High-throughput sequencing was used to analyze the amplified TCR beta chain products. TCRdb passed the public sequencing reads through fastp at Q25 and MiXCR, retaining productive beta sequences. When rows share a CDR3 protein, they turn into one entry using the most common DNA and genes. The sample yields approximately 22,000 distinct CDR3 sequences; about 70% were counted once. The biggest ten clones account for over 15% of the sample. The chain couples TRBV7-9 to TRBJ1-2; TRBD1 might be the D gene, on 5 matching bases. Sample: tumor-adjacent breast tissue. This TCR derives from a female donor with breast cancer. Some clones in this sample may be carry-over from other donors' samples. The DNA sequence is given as TGTGCCAGCAGTTTCGGGGGAGATCGCGGCTACACCTTC. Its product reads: CASSFGGDRGYTF.